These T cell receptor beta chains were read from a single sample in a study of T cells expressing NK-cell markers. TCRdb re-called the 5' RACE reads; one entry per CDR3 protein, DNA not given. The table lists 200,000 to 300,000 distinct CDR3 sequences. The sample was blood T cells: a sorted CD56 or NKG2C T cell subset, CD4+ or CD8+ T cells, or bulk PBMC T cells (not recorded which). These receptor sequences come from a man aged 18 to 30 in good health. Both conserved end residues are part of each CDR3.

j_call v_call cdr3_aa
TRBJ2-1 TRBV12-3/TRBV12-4 CASRLLAGAHNEQFF
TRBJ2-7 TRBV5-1 CASSLDLGHEQYF
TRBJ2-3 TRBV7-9 CASRSLEDTQYF
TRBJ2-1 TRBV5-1 CASSLDRVGVNEQFF
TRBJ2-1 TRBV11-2 CASSLEFGRTQNEQFF
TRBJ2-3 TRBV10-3 CAIRPGTSATSTDTQYF
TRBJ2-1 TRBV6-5 CASSLVNRGNNEQFF
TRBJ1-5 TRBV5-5 CASSHTGQYSNQPQHF
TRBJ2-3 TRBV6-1 CASTYGSSALAQYF
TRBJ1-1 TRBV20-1 CIISRLNTEAFF
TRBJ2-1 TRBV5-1 CASSPSTGNEQFF
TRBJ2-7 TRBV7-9 CASSYPGQGDSEQYF
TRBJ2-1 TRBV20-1 CSASPVSYNEQFF
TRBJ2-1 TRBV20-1 CSASRLAGPYNEQFF
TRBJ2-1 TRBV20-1 CSAQSQGPHNEQFF
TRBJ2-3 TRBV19 CATKKRINTDTQYF
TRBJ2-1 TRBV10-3 CAISGGLAGDNEQFF
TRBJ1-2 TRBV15 CATSRAMGGFDYGYTF
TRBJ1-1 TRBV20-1 CSARKGASSRNTEAFF
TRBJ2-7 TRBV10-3 CASVSGTNYEQYF
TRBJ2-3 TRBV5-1 CASSLGGRETDTQYF
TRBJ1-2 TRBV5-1 CASSGINYGYTF
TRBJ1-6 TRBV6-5 CASSPETGPHSPLHF
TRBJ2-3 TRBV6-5 CASSNRGTSGRASDTQYF
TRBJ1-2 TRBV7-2 CASSLEVRDLWSYTF
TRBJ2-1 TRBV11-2 CASSLAGRRPNEQFF
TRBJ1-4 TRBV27 CASSLIKGYNEKLFF
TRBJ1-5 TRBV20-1 CSARAGRGNQPQHF
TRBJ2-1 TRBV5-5 CASSLVGQGDDEQFF
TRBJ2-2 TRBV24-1 CATSDPGLGNTGELFF
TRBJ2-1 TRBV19 CASSSAGGPLDEQFF
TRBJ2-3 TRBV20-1 CSSRGLDTQYF
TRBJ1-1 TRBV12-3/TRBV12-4 CASTVTGWAEAFF
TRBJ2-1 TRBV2 CASRLTGVEQFF
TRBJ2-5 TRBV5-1 CASSLGGSPGETQYF
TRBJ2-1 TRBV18 CASSPPQGGRGFF
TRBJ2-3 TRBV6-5 CASRLEDTQYF
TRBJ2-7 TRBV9 CASSVGGSYEQYF
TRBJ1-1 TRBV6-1 CASITGTVYTEAFF
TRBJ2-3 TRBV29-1 CSVEPSTSPDTQYF